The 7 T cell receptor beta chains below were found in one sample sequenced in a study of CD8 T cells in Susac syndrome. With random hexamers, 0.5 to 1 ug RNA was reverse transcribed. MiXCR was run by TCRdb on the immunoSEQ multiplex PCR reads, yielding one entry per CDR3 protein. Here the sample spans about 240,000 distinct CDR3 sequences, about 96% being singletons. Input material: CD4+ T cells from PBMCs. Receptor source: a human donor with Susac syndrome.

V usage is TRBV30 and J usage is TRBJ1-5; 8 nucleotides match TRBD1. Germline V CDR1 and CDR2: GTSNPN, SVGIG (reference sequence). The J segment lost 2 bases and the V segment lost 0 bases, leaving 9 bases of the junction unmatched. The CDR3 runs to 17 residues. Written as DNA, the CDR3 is TGTGCCTGGAGTGTAAGGGCAGGGGGCGCACGCAATCAGCCCCAGCATTTT. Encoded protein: CAWSVRAGGARNQPQHF. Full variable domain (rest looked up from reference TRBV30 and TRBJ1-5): SQTIHQWPATLVQPVGSPLSLECTVEGTSNPNLYWYRQAAGRGLQLLFYSVGIGQISSEVPQNLSASRPQDRQFILSSKKLLLSDSGFYLCAWSVRAGGARNQPQHFGDGTRLSIL.

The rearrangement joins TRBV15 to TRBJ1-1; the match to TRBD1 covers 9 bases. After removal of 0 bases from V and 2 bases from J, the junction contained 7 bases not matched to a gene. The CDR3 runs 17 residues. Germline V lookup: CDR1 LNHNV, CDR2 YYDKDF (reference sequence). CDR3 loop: CATSRDRGQGFNTEAFF. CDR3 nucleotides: TGTGCCACCAGCAGAGATCGGGGACAGGGTTTTAACACTGAAGCTTTCTTT. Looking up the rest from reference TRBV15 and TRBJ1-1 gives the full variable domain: DAMVIQNPRYQVTQFGKPVTLSCSQTLNHNVMYWYQQKSSQAPKLLFHYYDKDFNNEADTPDNFQSRRPNTSFCFLDIRSPGLGDTAMYLCATSRDRGQGFNTEAFFGQGTRLTVV.

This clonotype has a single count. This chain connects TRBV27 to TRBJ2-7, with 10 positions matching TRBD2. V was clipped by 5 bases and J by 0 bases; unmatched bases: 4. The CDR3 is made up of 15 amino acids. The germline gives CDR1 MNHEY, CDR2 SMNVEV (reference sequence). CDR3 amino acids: CASSDSGRSSYEQYF. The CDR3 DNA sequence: TGTGCCAGCAGTGATAGCGGGAGGAGCTCCTACGAGCAGTACTTC.

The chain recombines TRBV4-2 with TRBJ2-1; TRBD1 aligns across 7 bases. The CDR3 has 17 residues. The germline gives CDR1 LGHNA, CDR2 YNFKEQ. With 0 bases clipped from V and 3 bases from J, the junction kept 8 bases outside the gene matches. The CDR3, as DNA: TGTGCCAGCAGCCAAGACCAGGGGGTTTTTGGCTACAATGAGCAGTTCTTC. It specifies CASSQDQGVFGYNEQFF.

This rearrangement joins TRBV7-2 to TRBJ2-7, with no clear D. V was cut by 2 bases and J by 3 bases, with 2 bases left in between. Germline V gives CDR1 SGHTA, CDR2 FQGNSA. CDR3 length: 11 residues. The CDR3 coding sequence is TGTGCCAGCAGCTTACACTACGAGCAGTACTTC. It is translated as CASSLHYEQYF.

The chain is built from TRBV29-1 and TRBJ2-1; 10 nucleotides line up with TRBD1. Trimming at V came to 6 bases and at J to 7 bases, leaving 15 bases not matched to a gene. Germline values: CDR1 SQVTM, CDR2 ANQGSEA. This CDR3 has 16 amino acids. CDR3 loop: CSVIFWTGGLANEQFF. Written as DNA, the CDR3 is TGCAGCGTCATCTTCTGGACAGGGGGTTTAGCAAATGAGCAGTTCTTC.

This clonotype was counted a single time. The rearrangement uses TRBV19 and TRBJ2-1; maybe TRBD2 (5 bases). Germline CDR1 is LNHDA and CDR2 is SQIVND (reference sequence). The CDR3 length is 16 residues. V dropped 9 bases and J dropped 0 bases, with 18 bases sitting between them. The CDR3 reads CASLRASGSSYNEQFF. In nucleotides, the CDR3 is TGTGCCAGCCTCCGAGCCAGCGGAAGCTCCTACAATGAGCAGTTCTTC.